This T cell receptor (beta chain) was sequenced for a study of beta chain features in type 1 diabetes. Every isolated RNA sample was fully reverse transcribed, so sequencing captured expressed TCRB transcripts. The protocol was immunoSEQ multiplex PCR, while the TCRdb copy is restricted to in-frame clones and leaves out a portion. The repertoire consists of 900,000 or so clones, with 15% to 20% occurring once and the leading ten covering 0.02% to 0.025%. Per germline, CDR1 LNHNV and CDR2 YYDKDF (reference sequence). The CDR3 loop spans 16 amino acids. V was pared by 0 bases and J by 1 base, with 2 bases of the junction left unmatched. This clone was detected a few times.

The origin of this receptor is a woman younger than 30 in good health. The sequenced sample was naive CD4+ T cells from blood. This chain links TRBV15 with TRBJ2-5; TRBD2 matches at 10 bases. The CDR3 spells CATSRELAGFQETQYF. CDR3 DNA: TGTGCCACCAGCAGAGAACTAGCGGGGTTCCAAGAGACCCAGTACTTC.